The entry below gives a single T cell receptor (beta chain) sequence along with its context. This clone appeared a few times. It has no known antigen specificity. No much larger clonotype is one base removed from it; base qualities were not supplied. The trim is 5 bases for V and 2 bases for J, with a gap of 15 bases between the germline ends. The CDR3 holds 15 amino acids from the cysteine to the phenylalanine. The kept DNA is CDR3 alone, 45 bases in frame from the first base. CDR1 SNHLY and CDR2 FYNNEI are derived from the germline V gene. The library was obtained by the immunoSEQ multiplex PCR assay. TCRdb mirrors the immuneACCESS table, restricted to in-frame sequences. Some clones are absent from its copies; in checked studies, under half trace to an unresolved V gene, and the reason for the others is unknown. Recorded for this sample are tens of thousands of clones; about 88% of them occurred a single time. Approximately 15% of the sample is in the top ten clones.

These data originate in a study of control samples from healthy donors and cancer patients (dated by TCRdb to 2018 to 2020). Sequencing was done on a sample of blood. This chain is built from TRBV2 and TRBJ2-5, and possibly TRBD1, on 6 matching bases. This TCR derives from an older woman in good health. For the CDR3, the sequence is CASSTLGTPQETQYF. The DNA sequence follows: TGTGCCAGCAGTACCCTCGGGACACCTCAAGAGACCCAGTACTTC.